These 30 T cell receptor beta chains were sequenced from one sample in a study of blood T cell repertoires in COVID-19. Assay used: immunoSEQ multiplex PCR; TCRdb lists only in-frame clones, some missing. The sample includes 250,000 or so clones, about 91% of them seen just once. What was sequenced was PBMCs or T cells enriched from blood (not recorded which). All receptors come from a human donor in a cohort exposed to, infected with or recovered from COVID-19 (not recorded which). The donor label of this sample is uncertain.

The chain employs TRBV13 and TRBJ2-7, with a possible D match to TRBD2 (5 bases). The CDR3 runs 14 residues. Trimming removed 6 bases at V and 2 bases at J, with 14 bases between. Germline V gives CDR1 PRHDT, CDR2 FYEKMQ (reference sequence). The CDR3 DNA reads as TGTGCCAGCAGACTAACGGGGAGAACCTACGAGCAGTACTTC. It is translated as CASRLTGRTYEQYF. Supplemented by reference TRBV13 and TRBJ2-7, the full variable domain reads AAGVIQSPRHLIKEKRETATLKCYPIPRHDTVYWYQQGPGQDPQFLISFYEKMQSDKGSIPDRFSAQQFSDYHSELNMSSLELGDSALYFCASRLTGRTYEQYFGPGTRLTVT.

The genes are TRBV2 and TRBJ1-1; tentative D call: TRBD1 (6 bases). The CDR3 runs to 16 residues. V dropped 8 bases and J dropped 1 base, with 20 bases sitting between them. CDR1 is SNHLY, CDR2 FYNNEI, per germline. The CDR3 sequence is CASPLRGSSTNTEAFF. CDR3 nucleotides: TGTGCCAGCCCGTTAAGGGGGAGCTCTACGAACACTGAAGCTTTCTTT.

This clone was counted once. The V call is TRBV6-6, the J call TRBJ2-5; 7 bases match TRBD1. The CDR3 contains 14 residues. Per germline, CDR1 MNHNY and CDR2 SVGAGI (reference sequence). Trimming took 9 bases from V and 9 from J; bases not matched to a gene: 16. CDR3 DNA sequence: TGTGCCAGTGGACGAGGGGGCGCATCTCGGGCCCAGTACTTC. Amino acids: CASGRGGASRAQYF.

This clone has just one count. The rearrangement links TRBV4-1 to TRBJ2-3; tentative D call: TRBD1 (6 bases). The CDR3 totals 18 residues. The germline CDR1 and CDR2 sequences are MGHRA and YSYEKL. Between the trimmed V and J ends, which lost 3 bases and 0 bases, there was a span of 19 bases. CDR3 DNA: TGCGCCAGCAGCCATCACCTTGGACAGTCTCCTAGCACAGATACGCAGTATTTT. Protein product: CASSHHLGQSPSTDTQYF.

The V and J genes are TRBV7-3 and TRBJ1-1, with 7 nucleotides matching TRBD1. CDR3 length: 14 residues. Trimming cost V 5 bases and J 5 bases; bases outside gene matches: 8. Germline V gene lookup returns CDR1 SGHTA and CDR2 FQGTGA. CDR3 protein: CASSKDPGGTEAFF. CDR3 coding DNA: TGTGCCAGCAGCAAAGACCCAGGGGGGACTGAAGCTTTCTTT.

CDR3 DNA: TGTGCCTGGAAGGCAGGGGTCGTTAATTCACCCCTCCACTTT. Translated: CAWKAGVVNSPLHF. The V call is TRBV30, the J call TRBJ1-6; weak D call: TRBD1 (6 bases). CDR1 GTSNPN and CDR2 SVGIG come from the germline V gene (reference sequence). Trimming cost V 4 bases and J 6 bases, with 13 bases left between them. The CDR3 has 14 residues.

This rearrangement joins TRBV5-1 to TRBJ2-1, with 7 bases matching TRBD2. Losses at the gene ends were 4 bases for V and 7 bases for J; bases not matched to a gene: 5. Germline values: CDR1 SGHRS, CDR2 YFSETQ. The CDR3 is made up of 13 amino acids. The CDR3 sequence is CASSAAGSNEQFF. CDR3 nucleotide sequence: TGCGCCAGCAGCGCAGCGGGGAGTAATGAGCAGTTCTTC. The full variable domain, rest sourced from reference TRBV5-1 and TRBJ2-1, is KAGVTQTPRYLIKTRGQQVTLSCSPISGHRSVSWYQQTPGQGLQFLFEYFSETQRNKGNFPGRFSGRQFSNSRSEMNVSTLELGDSALYLCASSAAGSNEQFFGPGTRLTVL.

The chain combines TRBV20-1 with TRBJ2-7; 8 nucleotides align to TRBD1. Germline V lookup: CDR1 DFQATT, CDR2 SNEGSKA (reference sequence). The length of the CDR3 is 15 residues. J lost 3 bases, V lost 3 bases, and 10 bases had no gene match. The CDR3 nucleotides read TGCAGTGCTAGTAAGACAGGGGACGTAAACTACGAGCAGTACTTC. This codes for CSASKTGDVNYEQYF.

Here the CDR3 reads CASSRGLAGGPADTQYF. CDR3 DNA sequence: TGTGCCAGCAGCCGGGGACTAGCGGGGGGGCCAGCAGATACGCAGTATTTT. The chain joins TRBV5-6 to TRBJ2-3; 16 bases are shared with TRBD2. With 4 bases clipped from V and 4 bases from J, the junction kept 6 bases outside the gene matches. The CDR3 extends over 17 amino acids. Per the germline V gene, CDR1 is SGHDT and CDR2 is YYEEEE.

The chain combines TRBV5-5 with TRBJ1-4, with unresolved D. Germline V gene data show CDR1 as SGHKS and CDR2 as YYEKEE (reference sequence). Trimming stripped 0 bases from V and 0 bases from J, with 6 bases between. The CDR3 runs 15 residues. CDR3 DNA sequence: TGTGCCAGCAGCTTGGTGAGGGCAACTAATGAAAAACTGTTTTTT. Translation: CASSLVRATNEKLFF.

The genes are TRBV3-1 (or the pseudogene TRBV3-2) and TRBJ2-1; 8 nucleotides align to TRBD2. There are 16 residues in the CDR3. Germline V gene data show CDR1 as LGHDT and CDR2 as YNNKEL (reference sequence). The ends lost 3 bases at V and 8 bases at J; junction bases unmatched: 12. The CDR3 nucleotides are TGTGCCAGCAGCCATGCCTGGGCGGGGGGTTCTCATGAGCAGTTCTTC. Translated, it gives CASSHAWAGGSHEQFF.

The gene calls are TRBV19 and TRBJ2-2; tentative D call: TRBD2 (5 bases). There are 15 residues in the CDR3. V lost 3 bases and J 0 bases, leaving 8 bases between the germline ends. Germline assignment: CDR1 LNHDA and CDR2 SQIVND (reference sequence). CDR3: CASSIASTNTGELFF. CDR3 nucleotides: TGTGCCAGTAGTATCGCTAGCACGAACACCGGGGAGCTGTTTTTT.

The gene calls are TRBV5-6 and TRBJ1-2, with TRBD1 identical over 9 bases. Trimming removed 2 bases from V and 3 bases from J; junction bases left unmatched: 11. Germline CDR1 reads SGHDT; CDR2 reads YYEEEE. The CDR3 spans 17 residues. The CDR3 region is CASSFEQGAPPDYGYTF. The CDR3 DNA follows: TGTGCCAGCAGCTTCGAACAGGGGGCGCCCCCTGACTATGGCTACACCTTC.

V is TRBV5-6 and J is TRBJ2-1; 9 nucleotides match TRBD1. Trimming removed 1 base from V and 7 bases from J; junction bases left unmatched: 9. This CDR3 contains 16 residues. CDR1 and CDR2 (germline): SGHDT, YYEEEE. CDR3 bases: TGTGCCAGCAGCTTGCCACTCGGGACAGGGAAGAATGAGCAGTTCTTC. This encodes CASSLPLGTGKNEQFF.

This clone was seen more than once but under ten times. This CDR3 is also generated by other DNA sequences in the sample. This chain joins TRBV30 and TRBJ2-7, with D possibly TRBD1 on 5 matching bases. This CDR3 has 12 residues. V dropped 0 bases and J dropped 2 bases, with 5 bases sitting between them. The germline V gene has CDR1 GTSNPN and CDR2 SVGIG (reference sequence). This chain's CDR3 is CAWSVQAYEQYF. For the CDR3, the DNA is TGTGCCTGGAGTGTACAGGCCTACGAGCAGTACTTC. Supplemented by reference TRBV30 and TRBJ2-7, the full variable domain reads SQTIHQWPATLVQPVGSPLSLECTVEGTSNPNLYWYRQAAGRGLQLLFYSVGIGQISSEVPQNLSASRPQDRQFILSSKKLLLSDSGFYLCAWSVQAYEQYFGPGTRLTVT.

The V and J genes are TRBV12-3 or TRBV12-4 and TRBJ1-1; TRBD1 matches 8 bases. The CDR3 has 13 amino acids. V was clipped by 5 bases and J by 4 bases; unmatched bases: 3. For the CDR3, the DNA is TGTGCCAGCAGTCATACAGGGGGCACTGAAGCTTTCTTT. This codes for CASSHTGGTEAFF.

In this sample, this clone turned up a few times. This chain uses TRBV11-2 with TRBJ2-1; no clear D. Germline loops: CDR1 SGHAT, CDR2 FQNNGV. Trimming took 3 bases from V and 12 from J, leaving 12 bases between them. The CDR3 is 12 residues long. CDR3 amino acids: CASSLRYSSQFF. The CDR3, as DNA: TGTGCCAGCAGCTTGAGATACAGCTCGCAGTTCTTC.

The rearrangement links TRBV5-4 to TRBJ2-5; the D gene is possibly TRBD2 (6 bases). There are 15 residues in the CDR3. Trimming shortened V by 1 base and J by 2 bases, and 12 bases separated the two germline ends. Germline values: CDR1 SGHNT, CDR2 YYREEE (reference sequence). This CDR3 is CASSLSGRGQETQYF. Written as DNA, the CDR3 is TGTGCCAGCAGCTTGTCTGGGCGGGGTCAAGAGACCCAGTACTTC.

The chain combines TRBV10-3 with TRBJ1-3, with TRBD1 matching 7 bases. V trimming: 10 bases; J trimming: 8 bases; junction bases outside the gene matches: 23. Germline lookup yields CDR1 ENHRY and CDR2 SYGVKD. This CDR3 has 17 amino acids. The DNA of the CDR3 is TGTGCCACCACGCGGCCCCTGGAGGGGGCCGAGGAATACACCATATATTTT. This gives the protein CATTRPLEGAEEYTIYF.

The CDR3 protein is CASSNAGGVQPQHF. CDR3 nucleotides: TGTGCCAGTAGTAATGCAGGGGGCGTCCAGCCCCAGCATTTT. V gene TRBV19 combines with J gene TRBJ1-5, with 8 nucleotides matching TRBD1. Unmatched junction bases numbered 6, after V lost 4 bases and J lost 7 bases. Germline assignment: CDR1 LNHDA and CDR2 SQIVND (reference sequence). The CDR3 is 14 amino acids.

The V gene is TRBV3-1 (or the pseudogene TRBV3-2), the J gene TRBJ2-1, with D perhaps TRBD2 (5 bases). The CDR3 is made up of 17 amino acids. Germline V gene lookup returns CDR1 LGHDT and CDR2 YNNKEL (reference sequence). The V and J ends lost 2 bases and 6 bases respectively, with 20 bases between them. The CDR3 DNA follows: TGTGCCAGCAGCCAATTTGGGGTAAGGGAGCTTTTCAATGAGCAGTTCTTC. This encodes CASSQFGVRELFNEQFF.

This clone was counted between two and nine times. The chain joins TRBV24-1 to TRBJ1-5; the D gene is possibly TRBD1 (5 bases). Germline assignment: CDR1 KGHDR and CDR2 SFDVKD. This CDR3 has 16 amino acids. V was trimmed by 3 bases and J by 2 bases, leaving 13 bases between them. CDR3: CATSDGTGLGNQPQHF. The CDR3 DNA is TGTGCCACCAGTGATGGAACAGGTTTGGGCAATCAGCCCCAGCATTTT.

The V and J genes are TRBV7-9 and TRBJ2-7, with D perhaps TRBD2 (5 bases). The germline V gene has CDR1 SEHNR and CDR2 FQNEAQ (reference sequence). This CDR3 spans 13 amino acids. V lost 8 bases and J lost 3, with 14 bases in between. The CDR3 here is CASAEVTDYEQYF. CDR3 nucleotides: TGTGCCAGCGCGGAGGTAACAGACTACGAGCAGTACTTC.

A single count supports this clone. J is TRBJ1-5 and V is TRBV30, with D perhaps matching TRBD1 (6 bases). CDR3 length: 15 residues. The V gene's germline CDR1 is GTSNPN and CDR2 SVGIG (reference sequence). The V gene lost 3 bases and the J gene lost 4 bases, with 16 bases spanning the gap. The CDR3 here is CAWSPGQTPNQPQHF. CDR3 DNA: TGTGCCTGGAGCCCCGGACAGACCCCGAATCAGCCCCAGCATTTT.

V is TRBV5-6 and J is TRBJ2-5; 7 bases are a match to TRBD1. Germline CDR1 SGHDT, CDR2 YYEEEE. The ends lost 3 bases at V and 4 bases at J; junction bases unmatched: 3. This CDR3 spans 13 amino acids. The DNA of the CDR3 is TGTGCCAGCAGCTGGACAGGTCGAGAGACCCAGTACTTC. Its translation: CASSWTGRETQYF.

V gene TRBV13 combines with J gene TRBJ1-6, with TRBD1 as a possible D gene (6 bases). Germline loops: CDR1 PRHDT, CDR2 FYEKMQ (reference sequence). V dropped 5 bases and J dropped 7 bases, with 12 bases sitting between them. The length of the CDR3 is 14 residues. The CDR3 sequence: CASSPGHFNSPLHF. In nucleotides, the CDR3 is TGTGCCAGCAGCCCGGGACACTTCAATTCACCCCTCCACTTT.

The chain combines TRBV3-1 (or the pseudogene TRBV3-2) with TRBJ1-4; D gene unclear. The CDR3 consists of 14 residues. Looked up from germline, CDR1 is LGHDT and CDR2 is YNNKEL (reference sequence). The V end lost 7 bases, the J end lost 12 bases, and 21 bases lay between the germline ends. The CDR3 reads CASNAGFRHYQLFF. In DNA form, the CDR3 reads TGTGCCAGCAACGCGGGGTTCCGACATTATCAACTGTTTTTT.

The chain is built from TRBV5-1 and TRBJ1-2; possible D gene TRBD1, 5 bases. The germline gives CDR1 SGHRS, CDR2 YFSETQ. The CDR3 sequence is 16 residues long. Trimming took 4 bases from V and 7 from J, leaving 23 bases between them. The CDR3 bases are TGCGCCAGCAGCGCGGGGGTTTTGGCCCTATTCGGTGGCTACACCTTC. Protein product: CASSAGVLALFGGYTF.

CDR3 residues: CATSDPGGGDEKLFF. DNA for the CDR3: TGTGCCACCAGTGATCCTGGAGGTGGGGATGAAAAACTGTTTTTT. This chain links TRBV24-1 with TRBJ1-4; D unclear. The CDR3 is made up of 15 amino acids. The germline V and J ends were trimmed by 3 bases and 6 bases, with 13 bases remaining between them. From germline, CDR1 is KGHDR and CDR2 SFDVKD.

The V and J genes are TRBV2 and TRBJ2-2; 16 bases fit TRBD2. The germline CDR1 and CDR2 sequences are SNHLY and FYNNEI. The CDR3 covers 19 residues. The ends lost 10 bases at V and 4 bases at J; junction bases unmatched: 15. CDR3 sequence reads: CAISLPGLAGGRTTGELFF. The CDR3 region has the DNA TGTGCCATCTCTCTACCGGGACTAGCGGGGGGGCGGACCACCGGGGAGCTGTTTTTT.